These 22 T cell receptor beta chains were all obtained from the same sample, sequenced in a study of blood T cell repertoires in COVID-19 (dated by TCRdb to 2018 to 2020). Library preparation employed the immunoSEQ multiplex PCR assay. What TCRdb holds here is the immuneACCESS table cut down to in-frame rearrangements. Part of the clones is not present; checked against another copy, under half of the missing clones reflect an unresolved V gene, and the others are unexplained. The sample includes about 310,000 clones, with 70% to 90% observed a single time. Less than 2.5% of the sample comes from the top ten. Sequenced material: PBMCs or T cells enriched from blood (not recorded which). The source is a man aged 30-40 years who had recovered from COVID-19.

The DNA of the CDR3 is TGTGCCAGCAGTGACAGGGCTGAAACGGACTATGGCTACACCTTC. Amino acid sequence: CASSDRAETDYGYTF. The chain couples TRBV6-1 to TRBJ1-2; weak D call: TRBD1 (5 bases). Deletions cut 3 bases from V and 3 bases from J, with 14 bases between. Germline V gives CDR1 MNHNS, CDR2 SASEGT. This CDR3 is built from 15 residues.

The CDR3 here is CASSQEQNTEAFF. CDR3 sequence (DNA): TGTGCCAGCAGCCAAGAACAGAACACTGAAGCTTTCTTT. The chain couples TRBV12-3 or TRBV12-4 to TRBJ1-1; D unclear. The CDR3 totals 13 residues. V lost 6 bases and J 1 base, leaving 9 bases between the germline ends.

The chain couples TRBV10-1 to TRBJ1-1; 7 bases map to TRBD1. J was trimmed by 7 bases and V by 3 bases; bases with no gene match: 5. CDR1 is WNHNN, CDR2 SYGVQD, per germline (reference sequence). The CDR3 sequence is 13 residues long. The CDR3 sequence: CASSETWDSEAFF. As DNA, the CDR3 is TGCGCCAGCAGTGAAACATGGGACAGTGAAGCTTTCTTT.

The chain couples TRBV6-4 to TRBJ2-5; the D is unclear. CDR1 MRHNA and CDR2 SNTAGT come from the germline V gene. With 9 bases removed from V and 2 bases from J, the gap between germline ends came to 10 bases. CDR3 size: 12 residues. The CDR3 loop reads CARMEWQETQYF. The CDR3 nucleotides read TGTGCCAGAATGGAGTGGCAAGAGACCCAGTACTTC.

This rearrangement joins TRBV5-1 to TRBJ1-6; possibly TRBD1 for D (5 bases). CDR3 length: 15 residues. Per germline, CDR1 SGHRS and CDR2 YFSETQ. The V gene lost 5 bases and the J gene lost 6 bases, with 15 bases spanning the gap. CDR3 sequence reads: CASSPAGPTNSPLHF. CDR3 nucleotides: TGCGCCAGCAGTCCAGCAGGGCCGACTAATTCACCCCTCCACTTT.

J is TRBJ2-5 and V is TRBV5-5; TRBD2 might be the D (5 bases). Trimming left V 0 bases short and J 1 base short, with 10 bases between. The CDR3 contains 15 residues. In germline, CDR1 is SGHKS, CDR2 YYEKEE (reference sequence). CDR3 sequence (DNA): TGTGCCAGCAGCTTGGGGACTGTCATCCAAGAGACCCAGTACTTC. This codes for CASSLGTVIQETQYF.

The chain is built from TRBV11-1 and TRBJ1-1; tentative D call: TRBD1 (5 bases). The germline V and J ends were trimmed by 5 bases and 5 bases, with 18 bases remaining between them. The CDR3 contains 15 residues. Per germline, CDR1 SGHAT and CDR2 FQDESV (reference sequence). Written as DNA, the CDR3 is TGTGCCAGCAGCGGCCGGAGGGGCGGAAGGACTGAAGCTTTCTTT. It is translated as CASSGRRGGRTEAFF.

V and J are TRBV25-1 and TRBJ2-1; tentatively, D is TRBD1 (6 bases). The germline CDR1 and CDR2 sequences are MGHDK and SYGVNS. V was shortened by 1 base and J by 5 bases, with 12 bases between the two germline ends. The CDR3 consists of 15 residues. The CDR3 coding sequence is TGTGCCAGCAGTGAATTTGGGGGCCCCCACAATGAGCAGTTCTTC. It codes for CASSEFGGPHNEQFF.

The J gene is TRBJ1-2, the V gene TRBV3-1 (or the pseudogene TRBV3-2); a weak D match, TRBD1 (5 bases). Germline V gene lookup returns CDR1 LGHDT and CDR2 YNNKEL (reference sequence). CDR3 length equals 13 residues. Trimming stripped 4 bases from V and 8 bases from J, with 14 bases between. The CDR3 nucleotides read TGTGCCAGCAGCCTGGACCAGGGAAGGGGCTACACCTTC. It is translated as CASSLDQGRGYTF.

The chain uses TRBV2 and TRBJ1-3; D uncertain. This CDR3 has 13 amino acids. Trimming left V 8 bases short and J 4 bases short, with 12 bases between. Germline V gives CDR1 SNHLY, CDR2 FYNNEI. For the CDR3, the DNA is TGTGCCAGCGGCTCTTATCTCGGAAACACCATATATTTT. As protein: CASGSYLGNTIYF.

For the CDR3, the DNA is TGTGCCTGGGGGGACAGAAGCACAGATACGCAGTATTTT. This codes for CAWGDRSTDTQYF. The chain carries TRBV30 and TRBJ2-3; TRBD1 matches 7 bases. The V and J ends lost 5 bases and 0 bases, in that order; junction bases with no gene match: 2. CDR3 length equals 13 residues. The germline V gene encodes CDR1 GTSNPN and CDR2 SVGIG (reference sequence).

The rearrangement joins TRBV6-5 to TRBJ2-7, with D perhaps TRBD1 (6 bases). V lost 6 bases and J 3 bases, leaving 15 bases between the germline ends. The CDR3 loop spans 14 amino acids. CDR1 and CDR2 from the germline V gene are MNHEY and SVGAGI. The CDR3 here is CASSPGQFNYEQYF. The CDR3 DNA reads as TGTGCCAGCAGCCCAGGACAGTTCAACTACGAGCAGTACTTC.

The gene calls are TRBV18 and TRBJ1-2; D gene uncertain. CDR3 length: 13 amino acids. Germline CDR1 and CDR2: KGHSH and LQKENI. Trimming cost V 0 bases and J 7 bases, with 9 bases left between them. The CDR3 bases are TGTGCCAGCTCACCACCGGCACAGTTTGGCTACACCTTC. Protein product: CASSPPAQFGYTF. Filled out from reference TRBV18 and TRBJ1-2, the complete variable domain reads NAGVMQNPRHLVRRRGQEARLRCSPMKGHSHVYWYRQLPEEGLKFMVYLQKENIIDESGMPKERFSAEFPKEGPSILRIQQVVRGDSAAYFCASSPPAQFGYTFGSGTRLTVV.

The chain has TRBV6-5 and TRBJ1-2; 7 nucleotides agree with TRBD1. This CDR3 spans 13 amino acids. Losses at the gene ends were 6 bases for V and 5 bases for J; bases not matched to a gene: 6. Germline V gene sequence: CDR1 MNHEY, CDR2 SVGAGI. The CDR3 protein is CASSKDRDYGYTF. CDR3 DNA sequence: TGTGCCAGCAGCAAAGACAGGGATTATGGCTACACCTTC.

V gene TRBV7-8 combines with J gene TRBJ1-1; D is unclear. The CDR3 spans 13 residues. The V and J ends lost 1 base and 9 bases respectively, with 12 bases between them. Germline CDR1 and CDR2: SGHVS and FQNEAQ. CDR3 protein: CASSLDPAAKAFF. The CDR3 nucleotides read TGTGCCAGCAGCTTAGACCCCGCCGCGAAAGCTTTCTTT.

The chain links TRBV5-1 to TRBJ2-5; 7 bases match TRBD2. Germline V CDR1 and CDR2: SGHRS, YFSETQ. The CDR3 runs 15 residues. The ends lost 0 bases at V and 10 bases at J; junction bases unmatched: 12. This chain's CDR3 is CASSLERGVTQDQYF. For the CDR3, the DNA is TGCGCCAGCAGCTTGGAACGGGGGGTGACCCAGGACCAGTACTTC.

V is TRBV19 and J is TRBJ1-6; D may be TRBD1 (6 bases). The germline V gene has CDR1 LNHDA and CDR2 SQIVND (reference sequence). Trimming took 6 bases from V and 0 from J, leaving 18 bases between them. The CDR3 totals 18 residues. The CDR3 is CASRGQLETYSYNSPLHF. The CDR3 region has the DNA TGTGCCAGTAGAGGACAGTTGGAAACCTACTCCTATAATTCACCCCTCCACTTT.

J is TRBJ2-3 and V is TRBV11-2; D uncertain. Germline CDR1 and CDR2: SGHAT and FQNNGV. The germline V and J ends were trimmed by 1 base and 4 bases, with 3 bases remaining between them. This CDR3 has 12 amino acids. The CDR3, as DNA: TGTGCCAGCAGCTTAGCTTCAGATACGCAGTATTTT. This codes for CASSLASDTQYF.

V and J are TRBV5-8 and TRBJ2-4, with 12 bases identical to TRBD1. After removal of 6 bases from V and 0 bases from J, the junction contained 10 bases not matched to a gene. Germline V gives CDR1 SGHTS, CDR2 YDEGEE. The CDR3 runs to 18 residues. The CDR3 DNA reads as TGTGCCAGCACAAGGGACAGGGGGCCATATTTAGCCAAAAACATTCAGTACTTC. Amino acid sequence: CASTRDRGPYLAKNIQYF. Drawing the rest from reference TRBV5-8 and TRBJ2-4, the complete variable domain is EAGVTQSPTHLIKTRGQQATLRCSPISGHTSVYWYQQALGLGLQFLLWYDEGEERNRGNFPPRFSGRQFPNYSSELNVNALELEDSALYLCASTRDRGPYLAKNIQYFGAGTRLSVL.

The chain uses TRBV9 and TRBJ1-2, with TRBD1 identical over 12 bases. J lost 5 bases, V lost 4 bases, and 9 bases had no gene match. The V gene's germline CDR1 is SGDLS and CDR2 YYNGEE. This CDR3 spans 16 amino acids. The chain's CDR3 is CASSPGTGGSGYGYTF. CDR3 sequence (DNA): TGTGCCAGCAGCCCGGGGACAGGGGGCTCGGGGTATGGCTACACCTTC.

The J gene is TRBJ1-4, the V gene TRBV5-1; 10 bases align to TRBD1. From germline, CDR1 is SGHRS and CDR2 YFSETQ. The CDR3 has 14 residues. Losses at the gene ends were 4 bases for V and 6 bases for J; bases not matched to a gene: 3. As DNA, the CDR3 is TGCGCCAGCAGCGCCGGGACAGGGGATGAAAAACTGTTTTTT. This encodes CASSAGTGDEKLFF.

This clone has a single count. CDR3 sequence (DNA): TGTGCCAGCAACCTCCTAGCGGGGGGATCCTACAATGAGCAGTTCTTC. Translating gives CASNLLAGGSYNEQFF. J is TRBJ2-1 and V is TRBV11-2, with 11 bases matching TRBD2. Germline values: CDR1 SGHAT, CDR2 FQNNGV. There are 16 residues in the CDR3. J was trimmed by 1 base and V by 7 bases; bases with no gene match: 6.